The 8 T cell receptor beta chains below were found in one sample sequenced in a study of tumor and adjacent non-tumor tissue in lung cancer. Three rounds of nested PCR, following a modified ARM-PCR protocol, produced the TCRbeta library. TCRdb used MiXCR to reprocess the multiplex PCR reads, holding one entry per CDR3 protein. The sample shows 90,000 to 100,000 distinct CDR3 sequences, about 80% of them seen only once. RNA was extracted from bulk tissue without any cell sorting. The normal lung tissue was taken more than 3 cm from the tumor edge. Material: distant non-tumor lung tissue. These receptors all stem from a man in his fifties or sixties with small cell lung cancer.

Remarks on this clonotype: At one end the junction does not follow the germline gene, possibly because of a read error. The chain couples TRBV11-3 to TRBJ2-7; the D gene is possibly TRBD1 (7 bases). This CDR3 is built from 12 residues. Germline V gene sequence: CDR1 SGHNT, CDR2 YENEEA. The CDR3: CASSLAPGRGVF. CDR3 bases: TGTGCCAGCAGCTTAGCCCCCGGCAGGGGGGTCTTC.

Remarks on this clonotype: Mismatch with germline at one junction end may stem from a read error. The V gene is TRBV6-1, the J gene TRBJ1-4; D is ambiguous. The CDR3 is 15 amino acids. Germline V gives CDR1 MNHNS, CDR2 SASEGT. CDR3 sequence: CANSFGRHGSEKLFF. The CDR3 DNA is TGTGCCAACAGTTTCGGTCGACATGGAAGTGAAAAACTGTTTTTT.

This chain connects TRBV4-2 to TRBJ2-7; D not certain. The end of the DNA fits TRBJ2-1 better, so the J call may be wrong. Germline V gene sequence: CDR1 LGHNA, CDR2 YNFKEQ. The CDR3 sequence is 14 residues long. The DNA of the CDR3 is TGTGCCAGCAGCCAAGACCCAGAGGTCTACGAGCAGTTCTTC. Translation: CASSQDPEVYEQFF.

On this clonotype: One end of the junction does not line up with germline, which may come from a read error. The chain combines TRBV4-2 with TRBJ1-1, with D unclear. The CDR3 is made up of 11 amino acids. Germline loops: CDR1 LGHNA, CDR2 YNFKEQ. CDR3 DNA: TGTGCCAGCAGCCGAGGACCTGAAGTTTTCTTT. Its translation: CASSRGPEVFF.

This clonotype has a single count. The junction departs from the called germline gene at one end, perhaps through a read error. The V gene is TRBV11-2, the J gene TRBJ2-1; the match to TRBD2 covers 10 bases. Germline CDR1 and CDR2: SGHAT and FQNNGV. This CDR3 has 18 residues. In DNA, the CDR3 is TGTGTTAGCAGCTTAGGAGTAGCGGGAGGCTACTACTACAAAGAGCAGTTCTTC. Encoded protein: CVSSLGVAGGYYYKEQFF.

In the case of this clonotype: This CDR3 is missing its conserved last phenylalanine or tryptophan, likely due to a read error. V gene TRBV10-2 combines with J gene TRBJ2-1; TRBD2 agrees at 11 bases. Germline V gene sequence: CDR1 WSHSY, CDR2 SAAADI. J gave up 3 bases and V 8 bases, and 6 bases lay outside the gene matches. This CDR3 is 15 amino acids long. This CDR3 reads CASSPLAGGYNEQFL. Written as DNA, the CDR3 is TGCGCCAGCTCCCCCCTAGCGGGAGGCTACAATGAGCAGTTCCTC.

A note on this clonotype: One end of the junction fails to match germline, which may point to a read error. Here the CDR3 reads CSIQVVHSGNTVYF. DNA for the CDR3: TGCAGCATACAGGTTGTCCACTCTGGAAACACCGTATATTTT. The chain is built from TRBV29-1 and TRBJ1-3; possible D gene TRBD1, 5 bases. The CDR3 loop spans 14 amino acids. The germline CDR1 and CDR2 sequences are SQVTM and ANQGSEA.

As regards this clonotype: Compared with germline, one end of the junction differs, possibly owing to a read error. This chain connects TRBV4-1 to TRBJ2-7; possibly TRBD1 for D (6 bases). This CDR3 comprises 17 residues. Germline lookup yields CDR1 MGHRA and CDR2 YSYEKL. CDR3 sequence (DNA): TGCGCCAGCAGGCAAGCCATGAGGGGGACGGACTCCTACGAACAGTACTTC. Translated, it gives CASRQAMRGTDSYEQYF.